This T cell receptor beta chain was retrieved from a study of T cell responses to AZD1222 COVID-19 vaccine. Study-level findings and limits: Scientists sampled the repertoires only once the peak T cell response had passed. Regions 160-218 and 743-854 held dominance among vaccine-associated CD4 TCRs, which spanned spike. AZD1222 recipients seropositive at baseline numbered only five or six.

Germline lookup yields CDR1 SGDLS and CDR2 YYNGEE. The CDR3 runs 16 residues. J lost 9 bases, V lost 0 bases, and 14 bases had no gene match. The repertoire was sequenced with immunoSEQ multiplex PCR; TCRdb's copy has only in-frame clones and lacks some. Found here are some 80,000 clones, 88% of them singletons; the top ten hold about 4.8%. Worth noting for this clone: Its antigen is as yet unknown.

The input for sequencing was peripheral blood, taken on day 0 of MenACWY control vaccination. The chain combines TRBV9 with TRBJ2-7; 8 bases match TRBD1. This receptor was taken from an adult in good health. The CDR3: CASSVGIGTGAQVQYF. The CDR3 nucleotides are TGTGCCAGCAGCGTAGGAATCGGGACAGGAGCACAGGTGCAGTACTTC.